Listed here are 13 T cell receptor beta chains from one sample, sequenced in a study of blood T cell repertoires in COVID-19. Data came from immunoSEQ multiplex PCR; TCRdb stores just in-frame clones and leaves some out. The table includes around 170,000 clones, about 90% detected once. What was sequenced was PBMCs or T cells enriched from blood (not recorded which). The receptors shown here come from a woman aged 50 to 60 who had recovered from COVID-19.

The J gene is TRBJ2-6, the V gene TRBV30; maybe TRBD2 (5 bases). This CDR3 comprises 14 residues. CDR1 is GTSNPN, CDR2 SVGIG, per germline (reference sequence). For the CDR3, the DNA is TGTGCACTACAGTCGGGATCTGGGGCCAACGTCCTGACTTTC. Its translation: CALQSGSGANVLTF.

This clone was observed once. The V gene is TRBV27, the J gene TRBJ2-6, with a weak D call TRBD1 (5 bases). CDR3 length: 16 residues. Trimming removed 7 bases at V and 0 bases at J, with 13 bases between. The germline V gene encodes CDR1 MNHEY and CDR2 SMNVEV (reference sequence). This CDR3 reads CASTTVAYSGANVLTF. CDR3 sequence (DNA): TGTGCCAGCACGACAGTCGCCTACTCTGGGGCCAACGTCCTGACTTTC.

The chain combines TRBV24-1 with TRBJ2-1; 7 bases agree with TRBD1. Trimming cost V 2 bases and J 4 bases; bases outside gene matches: 7. CDR1 is KGHDR, CDR2 SFDVKD, per germline. This CDR3 contains 16 residues. The CDR3 is CATSDWQGGAYNEQFF. Written as DNA, the CDR3 is TGTGCCACCAGTGATTGGCAAGGGGGCGCGTACAATGAGCAGTTCTTC.

V gene TRBV9 combines with J gene TRBJ2-3; possibly TRBD1 for D (7 bases). CDR1 and CDR2 from the germline V gene are SGDLS and YYNGEE. Trimming cost V 0 bases and J 5 bases, with 34 bases left between them. The CDR3 is 22 amino acids. CDR3 bases: TGTGCCAGCAGCGTAGCTCCCCAGGGGGGAAGGGAGAGGGAAAACCAGGGAGATACGCAGTATTTT. This translates into CASSVAPQGGRERENQGDTQYF.

V gene TRBV5-1 combines with J gene TRBJ2-7; 12 nucleotides line up with TRBD2. Germline V gene sequence: CDR1 SGHRS, CDR2 YFSETQ. CDR3 length: 15 residues. Trimming removed 4 bases from V and 2 bases from J; junction bases left unmatched: 4. CDR3 bases: TGCGCCAGCAGCCTTGGACTAGCGGGGACCTACGAGCAGTACTTC. It is translated as CASSLGLAGTYEQYF.

The V call is TRBV11-1, the J call TRBJ2-1; 9 bases are a match to TRBD2. J gave up 5 bases and V 6 bases, and 11 bases lay outside the gene matches. In germline, CDR1 is SGHAT, CDR2 FQDESV (reference sequence). The CDR3 loop spans 16 amino acids. CDR3 loop: CASSTGTSQINNEQFF. The CDR3 bases are TGTGCCAGCAGTACCGGGACTAGCCAGATCAACAATGAGCAGTTCTTC.

V and J are TRBV7-9 and TRBJ2-2; TRBD1 matches 11 bases. The CDR3 has 16 amino acids. Germline assignment: CDR1 SEHNR and CDR2 FQNEAQ (reference sequence). After removal of 5 bases from V and 3 bases from J, the junction contained 5 bases not matched to a gene. In nucleotides, the CDR3 is TGTGCCAGCAGCCCCGGGACAGGGGGGGACACCGGGGAGCTGTTTTTT. Translating it yields CASSPGTGGDTGELFF.

The J gene is TRBJ2-7, the V gene TRBV30; 7 bases are a match to TRBD2. V lost 5 bases, J lost 5 bases, and 18 bases stayed unmatched. Germline CDR1 is GTSNPN and CDR2 is SVGIG (reference sequence). This CDR3 contains 16 residues. The CDR3 nucleotides read TGTGCCTGGCCACCTCCTCAAGCGGGAAAAACCCACGAGCAGTACTTC. It is translated as CAWPPPQAGKTHEQYF.

This clone has just one count. This chain connects TRBV10-2 to TRBJ1-5; D might be TRBD1 (6 bases). Trimming cost V 3 bases and J 6 bases, with 12 bases left between them. Germline V lookup: CDR1 WSHSY, CDR2 SAAADI. The CDR3 extends over 14 amino acids. CDR3 DNA: TGCGCCAGCAGTGATGGGGGGGCATTTCAGCCCCAGCATTTT. Protein sequence: CASSDGGAFQPQHF.

The chain carries TRBV30 and TRBJ2-5; 7 nucleotides align to TRBD1. The V segment lost 0 bases and the J segment 3 bases; nucleotides outside the gene matches: 1. The CDR3 sequence is 13 residues long. The germline V gene has CDR1 GTSNPN and CDR2 SVGIG (reference sequence). The CDR3 spells CAWSVQGKETQYF. The CDR3 coding sequence is TGTGCCTGGAGTGTACAGGGGAAAGAGACCCAGTACTTC.

The CDR3 reads CASSRRVVDYGYTF. The DNA for the CDR3 is TGTGCCAGCAGCCGACGGGTTGTTGACTATGGCTACACCTTC. The rearrangement uses TRBV7-8 and TRBJ1-2; D call uncertain. Trimming took off 5 bases at V and 3 bases at J, with 13 bases between the two ends. The CDR3 is made up of 14 amino acids. Germline lookup yields CDR1 SGHVS and CDR2 FQNEAQ.

CDR3 nucleotides: TGTGCCAGCAGCCCAGGAAGACTACAGCGCTTAGGGGAAAAACTGTTTTTT. It specifies CASSPGRLQRLGEKLFF. The genes are TRBV11-3 and TRBJ1-4; no clear D gene. With 5 bases removed from V and 8 bases from J, the gap between germline ends came to 24 bases. Germline V gives CDR1 SGHNT, CDR2 YENEEA. This CDR3 has 17 amino acids.

The chain combines TRBV5-4 with TRBJ2-7, with TRBD1 matching 7 bases. CDR3 length equals 13 residues. Germline CDR1 and CDR2: SGHNT and YYREEE (reference sequence). V lost 4 bases to trimming and J lost 6 bases; unmatched junction nucleotides: 7. The CDR3 nucleotides are TGTGCCAGCAGCCCCCAACAGGGGCCCGAGCAGTACTTC. Amino acids: CASSPQQGPEQYF.